A single sample gave rise to the 2 T cell receptor beta chains below, sequenced in a study of kidney transplant recipient with SARS-CoV-2 infection. Via MiXCR, TCRdb re-called the reads, giving one row per CDR3 protein. The data show fewer than 250,000 distinct CDR3 sequences, with about 28% seen just once and roughly 7% held by the top ten. The sequences come from a blood sample, collected at baseline and on roughly day 110 from a kidney transplant recipient. The receptor set was obtained from a young adult male patient who had COVID-19 and was a kidney transplant recipient. A subset of T cells may come from the graft donor.

V and J are TRBV5-1 and TRBJ2-3; D gene uncertain. Per the germline V gene, CDR1 is SGHRS and CDR2 is YFSETQ. This CDR3 spans 14 amino acids. Trimming stripped 0 bases from V and 2 bases from J, with 7 bases between. The CDR3 protein is CASSLDYYTDTQYF. For the CDR3, the DNA is TGCGCCAGCAGCTTGGACTACTACACAGATACGCAGTATTTT.

This clonotype was counted ten times or more. The J gene is TRBJ2-1, the V gene TRBV20-1; 9 nucleotides match TRBD2. The CDR3 loop spans 13 amino acids. Germline CDR1 reads DFQATT; CDR2 reads SNEGSKA (reference sequence). V was pared by 6 bases and J by 8 bases, with 8 bases of the junction left unmatched. The CDR3 reads CSALKREADEQFF. CDR3 in DNA: TGCAGTGCCCTGAAGCGGGAGGCGGATGAGCAGTTCTTC.